This TCR beta chain was sequenced in a study of T cells after yellow fever vaccination. TCRdb passed the 5' RACE reads through MiXCR, listing each CDR3 protein once. The data show tens of thousands of distinct CDR3 sequences, roughly 7.7% seen once. Germline loops: CDR1 LGHDT, CDR2 YNNKEL (reference sequence). Trimming stripped 0 bases from V and 5 bases from J, with 14 bases between. The length of the CDR3 is 15 residues. This clonotype occurred a few times. The material was CD8+ T cells sorted from PBMCs, obtained on the day of the yellow fever booster vaccination. The chain recombines TRBV3-1 with TRBJ2-7; D remains unclear. This clonotype was sampled from a man aged 30-40 years who received the YFV17D yellow fever vaccine. CDR3: CASSQEHSWNHEQYF. CDR3 nucleotide sequence: TGTGCCAGCAGCCAAGAACACAGTTGGAATCACGAGCAGTACTTC.